A few counts support the clone carrying this T cell receptor (beta chain). The antigen remains undetermined. Assay: immunoSEQ multiplex PCR; the TCRdb copy retains only in-frame clones and omits some. The sample lists approximately 9,300 clones; approximately 76% were seen once. This entry belongs to a study of vaccination effects on CD4 cells after COVID-19. Looking at the study overall: Samples collected post-vaccine were obtained a median of 72 days after the second dose.

Notes on the study in general: Small numbers of convalescent patients limited the study. It also lacked early post-infection timepoints. Healthy vaccinees' vaccine-induced clones included only 1 of 255 cross-reacting with common cold coronaviruses.

Culture proceeded for 10 days, and CD4+ T cells were then isolated. Of the BNT162b2 and mRNA-1273 vaccines, participants received two doses of one or the other. Vaccine recipients had no previous SARS-CoV-2 infection; their nucleocapsid antibodies were negative. Germline V gene sequence: CDR1 SGHKS, CDR2 YYEKEE (reference sequence). The length of the CDR3 is 16 residues. Trimming cost V 0 bases and J 6 bases; bases outside gene matches: 7. This receptor was obtained from a human donor who received a COVID-19 vaccine. The chain links TRBV5-5 to TRBJ2-2; TRBD1 agrees at 8 bases. The specimen was CD4+ T cells from PBMCs cultured without peptide, collected after COVID-19 vaccination. This CDR3 is CASSLGGGQGAGELFF. As DNA, the CDR3 is TGTGCCAGCAGCTTGGGGGGCGGACAGGGCGCCGGGGAGCTGTTTTTT.